The 16 T cell receptor beta chains below come from one sample, sequenced in a study of cytomegalovirus exposure and HLA in healthy donors (dated by TCRdb to 2016 to 2017). Receptor libraries were prepared by the immunoSEQ multiplex PCR assay. For the multiplex PCR, a mixture combining 60 forward primers for TCR Vbeta segments and 13 reverse primers for TCR Jbeta segments was used. This is the immuneACCESS table as TCRdb keeps it, with only in-frame sequences that have V and J called. A part of the clones is gone; compared with another copy, unresolved V genes explain less than half, and the rest is unexplained. The sample table contains approximately 120,000 clones; only one count was recorded for 81% of them. Jointly, the top ten make up about 2% of the sample. The specimen sequenced was PBMCs. Receptors originate from a woman in her twenties or thirties in good health and CMV-seronegative.

The genes are TRBV5-8 and TRBJ1-5, with 9 bases matching TRBD1. The CDR3 has 15 amino acids. The trim removed 5 bases at V and 5 bases at J, leaving 8 bases unmatched. Germline CDR1 SGHTS, CDR2 YDEGEE. The CDR3 loop is CASRPRDRDDQPQHF. CDR3 nucleotides: TGTGCCAGCAGACCCCGGGACAGGGATGATCAGCCCCAGCATTTT.

V gene TRBV19 combines with J gene TRBJ2-2, with TRBD2 matching 7 bases. The CDR3 length is 15 residues. V was pared by 6 bases and J by 5 bases, with 9 bases of the junction left unmatched. The germline V gene encodes CDR1 LNHDA and CDR2 SQIVND (reference sequence). CDR3 in DNA: TGTGCCAGTAGCGTACCGGGACTACTTACCGGGGAGCTGTTTTTT. Translation gives CASSVPGLLTGELFF.

This chain joins TRBV19 and TRBJ1-5; no definite D call. Per germline, CDR1 LNHDA and CDR2 SQIVND (reference sequence). The V end lost 3 bases, the J end lost 3 bases, and 12 bases lay between the germline ends. The CDR3 is 15 residues long. For the CDR3, the DNA is TGTGCCAGTAGTATTGGTTGGCGGAACAATCAGCCCCAGCATTTT. Translated, it gives CASSIGWRNNQPQHF. Variable domain in full (rest from reference TRBV19 and TRBJ1-5): DGGITQSPKYLFRKEGQNVTLSCEQNLNHDAMYWYRQDPGQGLRLIYYSQIVNDFQKGDIAEGYSVSREKKESFPLTVTSAQKNPTAFYLCASSIGWRNNQPQHFGDGTRLSIL.

The CDR3 sequence: CAWSLGQGRTGGNQPQHF. CDR3 in DNA: TGTGCCTGGTCTCTCGGACAGGGGCGAACGGGAGGCAATCAGCCCCAGCATTTT. J is TRBJ1-5 and V is TRBV30; 9 bases line up with TRBD1. V shed 5 bases, J shed 2 bases, and the junction held 16 bases outside the gene matches. CDR1 and CDR2 from the germline V gene are GTSNPN and SVGIG (reference sequence). The CDR3 covers 18 residues.

The table lists this clone with a few counts. This chain connects TRBV2 to TRBJ1-2; D remains unclear. V dropped 7 bases and J dropped 4 bases, with 10 bases sitting between them. The CDR3 runs 12 residues. Germline V gives CDR1 SNHLY, CDR2 FYNNEI. The CDR3 region has the DNA TGTGCCAGCATGCAGGCGAGCTATGGCTACACCTTC. Translated, it gives CASMQASYGYTF.

The chain has TRBV27 and TRBJ2-7, with 7 bases that match TRBD1. J was trimmed by 6 bases and V by 4 bases; bases with no gene match: 6. In germline, CDR1 is MNHEY, CDR2 SMNVEV (reference sequence). The CDR3 extends over 13 amino acids. For the CDR3, the DNA is TGTGCCAGCAGTTACCAGACAGGGACCGAGCAGTACTTC. Translating gives CASSYQTGTEQYF.

CDR3 residues: CASSITLSNEQFF. The CDR3 DNA follows: TGTGCCAGTAGTATCACCCTAAGCAATGAGCAGTTCTTC. The J gene is TRBJ2-1, the V gene TRBV19; D not certain. Trimming stripped 3 bases from V and 6 bases from J, with 9 bases between. Germline V gives CDR1 LNHDA, CDR2 SQIVND (reference sequence). This CDR3 has 13 residues.

This sequence joins TRBV5-1 and TRBJ1-5, with 7 nucleotides matching TRBD1. CDR1 is SGHRS, CDR2 YFSETQ, per germline. This CDR3 contains 15 residues. Trimming cost V 1 base and J 4 bases; bases outside gene matches: 5. CDR3 in DNA: TGCGCCAGCAGCTTGTTAGGGGGCGTAAATCAGCCCCAGCATTTT. It yields the protein CASSLLGGVNQPQHF.

This clone was picked up one time. Additional DNA sequences in this sample encode the identical CDR3. V is TRBV7-2 and J is TRBJ2-7; D remains ambiguous. Germline CDR1 and CDR2: SGHTA and FQGNSA. Trimming stripped 0 bases from V and 4 bases from J, with 4 bases between. This CDR3 has 12 amino acids. The CDR3 DNA reads TGTGCCAGCAGCTTAGCGCGGTACGAGCAGTACTTC. Amino acids: CASSLARYEQYF.

The chain employs TRBV4-3 and TRBJ1-6, with unresolved D. This CDR3 contains 17 residues. Between the trimmed V and J ends, which lost 0 bases and 0 bases, there was a span of 9 bases. Germline V gene data show CDR1 as LGHNA and CDR2 as YSLEER. DNA of the CDR3: TGCGCCAGCAGCCAAGACCGAGGTAGCTCCTATAATTCACCCCTCCACTTT. It codes for CASSQDRGSSYNSPLHF.

This CDR3 reads CASSYQAPRPLHF. CDR3 nucleotide sequence: TGTGCCAGCAGTTACCAGGCCCCACGGCCCCTCCACTTT. The chain employs TRBV6-5 and TRBJ1-6; no firm D call. The CDR3 extends over 13 amino acids. The V end lost 2 bases, the J end lost 13 bases, and 12 bases lay between the germline ends. Germline V gives CDR1 MNHEY, CDR2 SVGAGI.

The chain joins TRBV29-1 to TRBJ2-5; a possible D gene is TRBD1 (6 bases). Germline CDR1 reads SQVTM; CDR2 reads ANQGSEA. The V and J ends lost 6 bases and 4 bases respectively, with 15 bases between them. The CDR3 extends over 13 amino acids. The DNA for the CDR3 is TGCAGCGTACACAGGGACGTCGGAGAGACCCAGTACTTC. This encodes CSVHRDVGETQYF.

The rearrangement joins TRBV12-5 to TRBJ1-5; perhaps TRBD1 as D (5 bases). The germline V and J ends were trimmed by 3 bases and 4 bases, with 13 bases remaining between them. This CDR3 has 15 residues. In germline, CDR1 is LGHNT, CDR2 FRNRAP. The CDR3 here is CASGFGSGLNQPQHF. The DNA of the CDR3 is TGTGCTAGTGGTTTTGGATCAGGGTTGAATCAGCCCCAGCATTTT.

The chain employs TRBV14 and TRBJ2-3, with 8 nucleotides matching TRBD1. Germline V gives CDR1 SGHDN, CDR2 FVKESK. CDR3 size: 19 residues. V shed 0 bases and J 4 bases; nucleotides not matched to a gene: 15. In nucleotides, the CDR3 is TGTGCCAGCAGCCAAGATCAGGGGCAGGGGGCGAATCTTCCAGATACGCAGTATTTT. Its translation is CASSQDQGQGANLPDTQYF.

The J gene is TRBJ1-5, the V gene TRBV27; 8 bases agree with TRBD1. There are 14 residues in the CDR3. The germline V gene has CDR1 MNHEY and CDR2 SMNVEV (reference sequence). The ends lost 10 bases at V and 6 bases at J; junction bases unmatched: 11. The CDR3, as DNA: TGTGCCAACTTGCCGGGACAGGCCCTTCAGCCCCAGCATTTT. It is translated as CANLPGQALQPQHF.

This clone has only one observation. This chain links TRBV18 with TRBJ2-2; TRBD2 is a possible D gene (6 bases). V was cut by 6 bases and J by 1 base, with 18 bases left in between. This CDR3 is 17 amino acids long. From germline, CDR1 is KGHSH and CDR2 LQKENI. CDR3 in amino acids: CASSPGPPGRNTGELFF. CDR3 in DNA: TGTGCCAGCTCCCCCGGACCGCCCGGGAGGAACACCGGGGAGCTGTTTTTT.